One and the same sample provided the 18 T cell receptor beta chains below, sequenced in a study of tumor-infiltrating lymphocytes in primary liver carcinoma. Researchers generated TCR beta cDNA from 500 to 600 ng of total RNA, relying on a constant-region primer. Investigators got TCR beta libraries out of three nested multiplex PCR rounds, done with slightly modified ARM-PCR. Both of the initial two PCR rounds ran for approximately 10 cycles and employed TRBV1-TRBV30 forward primers alongside a C-beta reverse primer. TCRdb reprocessed the multiplex PCR reads via MiXCR and lists one record per CDR3 protein. The sample holds 300,000 to 350,000 distinct CDR3 sequences, roughly two thirds seen once. Unsorted whole blood supplied the RNA, and germline DNA was extracted too. Source material: peripheral blood. These receptor sequences come from a middle-aged man with primary liver carcinoma and hepatitis B virus infection.

This clonotype was seen at least ten times. This rearrangement joins TRBV6-5 to TRBJ2-6; D remains ambiguous. The V end was cut by 4 bases, the J end by 0 bases, with 4 bases between. There are 14 residues in the CDR3. Germline V lookup: CDR1 MNHEY, CDR2 SVGAGI. CDR3 coding DNA: TGTGCCAGCAGTTCCAGCTCTGGGGCCAACGTCCTGACTTTC. Translation gives CASSSSSGANVLTF.

Comment on this clonotype: No conserved phenylalanine or tryptophan ends this CDR3, so it is likely a read error. The V gene is TRBV11-2, the J gene TRBJ2-7; the match to TRBD2 covers 11 bases. The CDR3 has 19 amino acids. Germline CDR1 SGHAT, CDR2 FQNNGV. CDR3 loop: CASSLARRTSGHFTYQQYY. CDR3 bases: TGTGCCAGCAGCTTAGCACGGCGGACTAGCGGGCACTTTACCTACCAGCAGTACTAC.

This clonotype showed up just once. A clone one base away is much larger, so this may be a read error. V gene TRBV12-3 or TRBV12-4 combines with J gene TRBJ1-1, with TRBD1 matching 7 bases. The CDR3 consists of 17 residues. The CDR3 DNA sequence: TGTGCCAGCAGTGACTCGGGGCAGGGGGTCCTGAACACTGGAGCTTTCTTT. Translation: CASSDSGQGVLNTGAFF.

The genes are TRBV28 and TRBJ1-3; no clear D gene. V was pared by 6 bases and J by 0 bases, with 12 bases between. This CDR3 contains 15 residues. Germline V gene data show CDR1 as MDHEN and CDR2 as SYDVKM. Here the CDR3 reads CASRAAGNSGNTIYF. The CDR3 region has the DNA TGTGCCAGCAGGGCGGCCGGGAACTCTGGAAACACCATATATTTT.

Comments on this clonotype: A read error may account for a junction end that differs from germline. This rearrangement joins TRBV11-2 to TRBJ2-1; no clear D gene. The CDR3 extends over 13 amino acids. Germline V gene data show CDR1 as SGHAT and CDR2 as FQNNGV. This CDR3 reads CASSLPWVDQKFF. Written as DNA, the CDR3 is TGCGCCAGCAGCTTACCCTGGGTGGATCAGAAGTTCTTC.

As for this clonotype: This could be a read error, since a much larger clone is one nucleotide away. This chain joins TRBV6-1 and TRBJ2-2, with a weak D call TRBD2 (6 bases). V was trimmed by 4 bases and J by 1 base, leaving 16 bases between them. Looked up from germline, CDR1 is MNHNS and CDR2 is SASEGT. The CDR3 is 17 residues long. DNA for the CDR3: TGTGCCAGCAGTGTGATTGGCGGGATGTTGAACACCGGGGAGCTGTTTTTT. Translated, it gives CASSVIGGMLNTGELFF.

Worth noting for this clonotype: With a much larger clone just one base away, this may be a read error. The chain links TRBV10-3 to TRBJ1-1; the D is unclear. The CDR3 is made up of 14 amino acids. Germline CDR1 and CDR2: ENHRY and SYGVKD. The CDR3 region is CVIATVWGYTEAFF. The DNA of the CDR3 is TGTGTCATAGCCACAGTTTGGGGATACACTGAAGCTTTCTTT.

Comments on this clonotype: The germline gene is not matched at one end of the junction; a read error may be the cause. The chain employs TRBV29-1 and TRBJ2-7, with TRBD2 matching 8 bases. CDR1 and CDR2 from the germline V gene are SQVTM and ANQGSEA. The CDR3 consists of 13 residues. CDR3 bases: TGCAGCGTTGAAGCGGGAGGGCCGAAGAAGCAGTGCTTC. It is translated as CSVEAGGPKKQCF.

Worth noting for this clonotype: The junction departs from the called germline gene at one end, perhaps through a read error. The V call is TRBV11-2, the J call TRBJ2-6; D tentatively fits TRBD1 or TRBD2 (5 bases each). The CDR3 is made up of 16 amino acids. Per germline, CDR1 SGHAT and CDR2 FQNNGV. This chain's CDR3 is CASRGVMSSGANVLTF. The CDR3 DNA is TGTGCCAGCAGGGGAGTTATGAGCTCTGGGGCCAACGTCCTGACCTTC.

This clonotype was counted many times. V and J are TRBV6-2 or TRBV6-3 and TRBJ1-5; the match to TRBD1 covers 7 bases. The length of the CDR3 is 14 residues. The trim removed 5 bases at V and 5 bases at J, leaving 6 bases unmatched. Germline assignment: CDR1 MNHEY and CDR2 SVGEGT. CDR3 protein: CASSPDRADQPQHF. In DNA form, the CDR3 reads TGTGCCAGCAGTCCTGACAGGGCGGATCAGCCCCAGCATTTT.

Regarding this clonotype: Compared with germline, one end of the junction differs, possibly owing to a read error. V is TRBV11-2 and J is TRBJ2-1, with unresolved D. The CDR3 runs to 12 residues. Germline-derived CDR1 and CDR2 are SGHAT and FQNNGV. This CDR3 reads CASSPAFNEQFF. As DNA, the CDR3 is TGTGCCAGCAGCCCAGCCTTCAATGAGCAGTTCTTT.

Details on this clonotype: Just one base apart from a much larger clone, this may be a read error. The chain employs TRBV5-5 and TRBJ2-1, with D uncertain. This CDR3 region has 13 residues. Germline V lookup: CDR1 SGHKS, CDR2 YYEKEE (reference sequence). The CDR3 region is CASSFATEGEQIF. The CDR3 DNA follows: TGTGCCAGCAGCTTCGCCACGGAAGGTGAGCAGATCTTC.

The gene calls are TRBV29-1 and TRBJ2-7; the D gene is possibly TRBD1 (5 bases). The CDR3 extends over 12 amino acids. Germline CDR1 is SQVTM and CDR2 is ANQGSEA. CDR3 coding DNA: TGCAGTGGATGTGACAGCTCCTACGAGCAGTACTTC. This encodes CSGCDSSYEQYF.

The CDR3 nucleotides are TGTGCCAGCAGCTTAATAATATCCTACGAGCAGTACTTC. Its protein product is CASSLIISYEQYF. The chain is built from TRBV7-8 and TRBJ2-7; unclear D gene. The germline gives CDR1 SGHVS, CDR2 FQNEAQ. The CDR3 has 13 amino acids. The V end lost 2 bases, the J end lost 1 base, and 6 bases lay between the germline ends.

The chain links TRBV5-5 to TRBJ2-1; TRBD2 matches 9 bases. This CDR3 region has 17 residues. J lost 7 bases, V lost 1 base, and 12 bases had no gene match. Germline V CDR1 and CDR2: SGHKS, YYEKEE (reference sequence). CDR3 region: CASSLRTGQLAGNEQFF. In DNA form, the CDR3 reads TGTGCCAGCAGCTTGCGGACAGGTCAGCTAGCGGGAAATGAGCAGTTCTTC.

CDR3 protein: CASSRETISYNEQFF. CDR3 nucleotides: TGTGCCAGCAGTCGGGAGACGATCTCCTACAATGAGCAGTTCTTC. V gene TRBV6-6 combines with J gene TRBJ2-1; D might be TRBD2 (6 bases). The CDR3 covers 15 residues. The germline CDR1 and CDR2 sequences are MNHNY and SVGAGI (reference sequence). V was cut by 5 bases and J by 0 bases, with 11 bases left in between.

With respect to this clonotype: A clone one base away is much larger, so this may be a read error. This chain links TRBV7-9 with TRBJ1-6, with D unclear. In germline, CDR1 is SEHNR, CDR2 FQNEAQ (reference sequence). CDR3 length: 14 residues. CDR3 DNA sequence: TGTGCCAGCAGCTTAGATACAGAGAATTCACCCCCCCACTTT. Protein sequence: CASSLDTENSPPHF.

This chain connects TRBV11-2 to TRBJ2-1; TRBD2 matches at 7 bases. Germline-derived CDR1 and CDR2 are SGHAT and FQNNGV. The CDR3 is made up of 14 amino acids. J was trimmed by 6 bases and V by 9 bases; bases with no gene match: 11. DNA for the CDR3: TGTGCCAGTGGCTTGGCGGGAGAGCCCAATGAGCAGTTCTTC. Translated: CASGLAGEPNEQFF.